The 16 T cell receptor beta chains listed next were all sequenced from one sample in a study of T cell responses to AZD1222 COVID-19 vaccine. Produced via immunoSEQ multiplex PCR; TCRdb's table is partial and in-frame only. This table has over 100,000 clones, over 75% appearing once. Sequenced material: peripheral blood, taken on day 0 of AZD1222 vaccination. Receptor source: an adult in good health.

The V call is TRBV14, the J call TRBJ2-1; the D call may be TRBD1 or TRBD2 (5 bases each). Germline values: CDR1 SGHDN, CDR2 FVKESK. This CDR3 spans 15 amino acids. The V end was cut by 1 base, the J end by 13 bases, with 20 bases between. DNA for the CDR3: TGTGCCAGCAGCCAAGCCTACCGGACATTAGAGGGACAGTTCTTC. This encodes CASSQAYRTLEGQFF.

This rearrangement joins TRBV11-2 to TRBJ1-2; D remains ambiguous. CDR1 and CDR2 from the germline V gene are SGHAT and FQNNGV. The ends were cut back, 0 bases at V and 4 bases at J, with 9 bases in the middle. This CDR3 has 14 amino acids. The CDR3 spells CASSLDPEIYGYTF. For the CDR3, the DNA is TGTGCCAGCAGCTTAGATCCGGAAATCTATGGCTACACCTTC.

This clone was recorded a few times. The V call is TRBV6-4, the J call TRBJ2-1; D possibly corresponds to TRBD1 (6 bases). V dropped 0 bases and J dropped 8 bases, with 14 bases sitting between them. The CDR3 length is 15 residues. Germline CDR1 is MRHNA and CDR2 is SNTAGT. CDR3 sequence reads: CASSDSTSGGHEQFF. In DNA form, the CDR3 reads TGTGCCAGCAGTGACTCCACTAGTGGGGGCCATGAGCAGTTCTTC.

The CDR3 reads CASRQGANYGYTF. In nucleotides, the CDR3 is TGTGCCAGCAGGCAGGGGGCAAACTATGGCTACACCTTC. The rearrangement uses TRBV6-5 and TRBJ1-2; TRBD1 matches 8 bases. The germline V gene encodes CDR1 MNHEY and CDR2 SVGAGI. The CDR3 spans 13 residues. With V trimmed by 6 bases and J by 2 bases, 2 bases remained unmatched.

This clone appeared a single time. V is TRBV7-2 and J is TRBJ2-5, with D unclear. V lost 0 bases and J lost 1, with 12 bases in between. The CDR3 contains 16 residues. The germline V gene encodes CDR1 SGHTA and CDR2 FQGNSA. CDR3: CASSLALWRPQETQYF. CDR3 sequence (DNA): TGTGCCAGCAGCTTAGCGCTTTGGAGACCCCAAGAGACCCAGTACTTC.

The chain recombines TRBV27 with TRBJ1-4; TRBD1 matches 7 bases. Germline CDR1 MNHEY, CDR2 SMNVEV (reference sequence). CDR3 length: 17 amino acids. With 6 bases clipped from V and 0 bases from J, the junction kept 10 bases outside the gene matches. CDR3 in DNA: TGTGCCAGCAGCGAACTATCAGGGGGACCAACTAATGAAAAACTGTTTTTT. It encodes CASSELSGGPTNEKLFF.

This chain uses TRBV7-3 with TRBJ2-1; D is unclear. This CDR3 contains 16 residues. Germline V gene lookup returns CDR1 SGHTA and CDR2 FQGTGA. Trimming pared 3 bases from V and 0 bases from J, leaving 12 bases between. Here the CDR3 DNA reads TGTGCCAGCAGCTTGGCGGTCACAAGCTCCTACAATGAGCAGTTCTTC. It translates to CASSLAVTSSYNEQFF.

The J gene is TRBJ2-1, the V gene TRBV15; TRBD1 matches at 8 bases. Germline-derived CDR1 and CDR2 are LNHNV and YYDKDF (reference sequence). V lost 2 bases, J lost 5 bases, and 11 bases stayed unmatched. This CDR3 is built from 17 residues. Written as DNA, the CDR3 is TGTGCCACCAGCAGACCTCGACAGGGGTGGGAACACAATGAGCAGTTCTTC. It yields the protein CATSRPRQGWEHNEQFF.

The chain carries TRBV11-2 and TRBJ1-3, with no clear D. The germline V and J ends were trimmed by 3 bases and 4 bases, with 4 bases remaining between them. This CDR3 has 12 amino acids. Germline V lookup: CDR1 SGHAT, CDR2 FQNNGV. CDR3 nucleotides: TGTGCCAGCAGCTTTATAGGAAACACCATATATTTT. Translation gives CASSFIGNTIYF.

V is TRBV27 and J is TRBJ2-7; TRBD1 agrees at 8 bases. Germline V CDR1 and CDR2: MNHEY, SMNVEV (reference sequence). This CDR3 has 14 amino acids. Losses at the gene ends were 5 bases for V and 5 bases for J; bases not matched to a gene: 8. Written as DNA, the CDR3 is TGTGCCAGCAGTCCCACCTCAGGGGGCCACGAGCAGTACTTC. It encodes CASSPTSGGHEQYF.

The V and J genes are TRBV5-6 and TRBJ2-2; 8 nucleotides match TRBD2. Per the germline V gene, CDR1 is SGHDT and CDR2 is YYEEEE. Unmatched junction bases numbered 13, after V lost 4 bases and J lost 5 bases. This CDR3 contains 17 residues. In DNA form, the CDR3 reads TGTGCCAGCAGCATCCATATCGGACTAGCAAGGACCGGGGAGCTGTTTTTT. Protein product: CASSIHIGLARTGELFF. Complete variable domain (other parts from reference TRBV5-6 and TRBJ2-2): DAGVTQSPTHLIKTRGQQVTLRCSPKSGHDTVSWYQQALGQGPQFIFQYYEEEERQRGNFPDRFSGHQFPNYSSELNVNALLLGDSALYLCASSIHIGLARTGELFFGEGSRLTVL.

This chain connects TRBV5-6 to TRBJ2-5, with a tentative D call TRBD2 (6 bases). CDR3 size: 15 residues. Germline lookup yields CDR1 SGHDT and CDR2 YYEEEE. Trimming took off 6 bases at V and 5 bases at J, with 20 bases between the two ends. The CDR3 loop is CASTMPTRALETQYF. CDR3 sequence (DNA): TGTGCCAGCACCATGCCGACTAGAGCTCTGGAGACCCAGTACTTC. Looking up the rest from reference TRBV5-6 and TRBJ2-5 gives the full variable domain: DAGVTQSPTHLIKTRGQQVTLRCSPKSGHDTVSWYQQALGQGPQFIFQYYEEEERQRGNFPDRFSGHQFPNYSSELNVNALLLGDSALYLCASTMPTRALETQYFGPGTRLLVL.

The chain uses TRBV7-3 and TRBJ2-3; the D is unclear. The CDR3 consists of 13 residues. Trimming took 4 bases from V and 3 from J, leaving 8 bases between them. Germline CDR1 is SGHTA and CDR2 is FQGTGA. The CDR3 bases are TGTGCCAGCAGCTCCTATCTGACAGATACGCAGTATTTT. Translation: CASSSYLTDTQYF.

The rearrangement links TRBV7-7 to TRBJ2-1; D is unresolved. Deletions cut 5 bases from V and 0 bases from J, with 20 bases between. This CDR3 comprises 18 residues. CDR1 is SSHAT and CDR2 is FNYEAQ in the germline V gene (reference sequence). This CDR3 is CASSPAGGVGSSYNEQFF. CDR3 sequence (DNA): TGTGCCAGCAGCCCCGCCGGCGGAGTGGGAAGCTCCTACAATGAGCAGTTCTTC.

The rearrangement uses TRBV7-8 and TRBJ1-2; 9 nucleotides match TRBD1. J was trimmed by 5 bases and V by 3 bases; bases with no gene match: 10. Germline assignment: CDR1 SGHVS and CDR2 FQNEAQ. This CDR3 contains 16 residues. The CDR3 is CASSFSAEGQGYGYTF. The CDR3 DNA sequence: TGTGCCAGCAGCTTTTCCGCCGAGGGACAGGGTTATGGCTACACCTTC.

CDR3: CASSQFRLDTEAFF. The CDR3 nucleotides are TGTGCCAGCAGCCAATTCAGGCTAGACACTGAAGCTTTCTTT. This chain joins TRBV3-1 (or the pseudogene TRBV3-2) and TRBJ1-1; no clear D. This CDR3 comprises 14 residues. V lost 2 bases and J lost 3, with 10 bases in between. Germline CDR1 and CDR2: LGHDT and YNNKEL (reference sequence).